The 30 T cell receptor beta chains presented below share a single source sample, sequenced in a study of cytomegalovirus exposure and HLA in healthy donors. Libraries were prepared by immunoSEQ multiplex PCR; TCRdb keeps only in-frame clonotypes and omits some of them. Among around 150,000 clones, just over 85% were seen once, and the ten largest hold 7.5% to 10%. Sample: PBMCs. These receptor sequences come from a woman aged 18 to 35 in good health and CMV-seropositive.

This clone was counted a single time. V usage is TRBV9 and J usage is TRBJ2-2; the D gene is possibly TRBD2 (6 bases). V lost 7 bases to trimming and J lost 2 bases, with 12 bases between them. The CDR3 is 14 residues long. In germline, CDR1 is SGDLS, CDR2 YYNGEE. DNA for the CDR3: TGTGCCAGCGGGGGGAGAACCAACACCGGGGAGCTGTTTTTT. The encoded protein is CASGGRTNTGELFF.

J is TRBJ2-7 and V is TRBV5-5; possible D gene TRBD1, 5 bases. Trimming cost V 0 bases and J 1 base, with 8 bases left between them. The CDR3 totals 14 residues. The germline V gene has CDR1 SGHKS and CDR2 YYEKEE (reference sequence). CDR3 in amino acids: CASSLEGWSYEQYF. The CDR3 nucleotides are TGTGCCAGCAGCTTGGAGGGGTGGTCCTACGAGCAGTACTTC.

The rearrangement links TRBV28 to TRBJ2-7; possible D gene TRBD1, 6 bases. The V gene's germline CDR1 is MDHEN and CDR2 SYDVKM. V was cut by 3 bases and J by 3 bases, with 21 bases left in between. This CDR3 has 17 residues. The CDR3 region is CASSLDRDIIRVYEQYF. DNA for the CDR3: TGTGCCAGCAGTTTGGACCGGGACATCATAAGGGTCTACGAGCAGTACTTC.

The V call is TRBV18, the J call TRBJ2-1; 7 bases align to TRBD1. This CDR3 contains 16 residues. The junction had 7 bases not matched to a gene; V was cut back by 5 bases and J by 0 bases. Germline V CDR1 and CDR2: KGHSH, LQKENI. The CDR3 sequence is CASSTRGSGSYNEQFF. The CDR3 bases are TGTGCCAGCTCAACCAGGGGGTCGGGCTCCTACAATGAGCAGTTCTTC.

The chain recombines TRBV18 with TRBJ2-2; 10 bases map to TRBD1. After removal of 5 bases from V and 3 bases from J, the junction contained 6 bases not matched to a gene. Germline CDR1 is KGHSH and CDR2 is LQKENI. The CDR3 totals 16 residues. This CDR3 is CASSTTGTGDTGELFF. The CDR3 DNA sequence: TGTGCCAGCTCAACAACCGGGACAGGGGACACCGGGGAGCTGTTTTTT.

The chain recombines TRBV28 with TRBJ2-5; TRBD2 matches 8 bases. Germline V gives CDR1 MDHEN, CDR2 SYDVKM. The V gene end was trimmed by 5 bases and the J gene end by 5 bases; junction bases not matched to a gene: 10. This CDR3 spans 15 amino acids. The DNA for the CDR3 is TGTGCCAGCAGTGCGGGCGGGGGGAGAGGGGAGACCCAGTACTTC. This sequence encodes CASSAGGGRGETQYF.

The rearrangement uses TRBV7-8 and TRBJ1-2, with D tentatively TRBD1 (6 bases). Trimming removed 3 bases at V and 2 bases at J, with 7 bases between. Looked up from germline, CDR1 is SGHVS and CDR2 is FQNEAQ. CDR3 length equals 13 residues. CDR3 DNA: TGTGCCAGCAGCTTTGGACAGAACTATGGCTACACCTTC. It is translated as CASSFGQNYGYTF. The complete variable domain, with remaining parts taken from reference TRBV7-8 and TRBJ1-2, reads GAGVSQSPRYKVAKRGQDVALRCDPISGHVSLFWYQQALGQGPEFLTYFQNEAQLDKSGLPSDRFFAERPEGSVSTLKIQRTQQEDSAVYLCASSFGQNYGYTFGSGTRLTVV.

The chain links TRBV28 to TRBJ1-4; the D gene is possibly TRBD1 (5 bases). The CDR3 has 15 residues. Looked up from germline, CDR1 is MDHEN and CDR2 is SYDVKM. Trimming stripped 6 bases from V and 5 bases from J, with 16 bases between. CDR3 protein: CASSPLGGANEKLFF. The CDR3 DNA sequence: TGTGCCAGCAGCCCATTGGGGGGAGCAAATGAAAAACTGTTTTTT.

This clone appeared a few times. The chain employs TRBV6-1 and TRBJ1-3; weak D call: TRBD1 (6 bases). In germline, CDR1 is MNHNS, CDR2 SASEGT. The length of the CDR3 is 15 residues. The V end lost 7 bases, the J end lost 4 bases, and 17 bases lay between the germline ends. CDR3 bases: TGTGCCAGCACTCTAAACCGGGACACCGGAAACACCATATATTTT. Protein sequence: CASTLNRDTGNTIYF.

This clone was picked up one time. The chain links TRBV9 to TRBJ1-2; perhaps TRBD1 as D (5 bases). The germline V and J ends were trimmed by 7 bases and 7 bases, with 11 bases remaining between them. CDR1 is SGDLS and CDR2 is YYNGEE in the germline V gene. The CDR3 extends over 11 amino acids. CDR3 amino acids: CASSSQGGYTF. CDR3 DNA: TGTGCCAGCTCAAGTCAGGGTGGCTACACCTTC. Looking up the rest from reference TRBV9 and TRBJ1-2 gives the full variable domain: DSGVTQTPKHLITATGQRVTLRCSPRSGDLSVYWYQQSLDQGLQFLIQYYNGEERAKGNILERFSAQQFPDLHSELNLSSLELGDSALYFCASSSQGGYTFGSGTRLTVV.

This clone was found a few times. The rearrangement uses TRBV27 and TRBJ2-7; D call uncertain. With 6 bases removed from V and 0 bases from J, the gap between germline ends came to 6 bases. Germline values: CDR1 MNHEY, CDR2 SMNVEV (reference sequence). The CDR3 extends over 12 amino acids. The CDR3 loop is CASSRSSYEQYF. CDR3 in DNA: TGTGCCAGCAGCCGGAGCTCCTACGAGCAGTACTTC.

The chain is built from TRBV11-2 and TRBJ2-2; 10 bases map to TRBD1. Germline V gene data show CDR1 as SGHAT and CDR2 as FQNNGV. The J segment lost 6 bases and the V segment lost 5 bases, leaving 3 bases of the junction unmatched. The CDR3 length is 14 residues. CDR3 residues: CASSRDRGAGELFF. CDR3 coding DNA: TGTGCCAGCAGCCGGGACAGGGGCGCCGGGGAGCTGTTTTTT.

CDR3: CASTPGLAGVEEQYF. CDR3 sequence (DNA): TGTGCCAGCACCCCAGGACTAGCGGGAGTAGAGGAGCAGTACTTC. The chain has TRBV2 and TRBJ2-7; TRBD2 matches at 13 bases. This CDR3 is 15 amino acids long. J was trimmed by 7 bases and V by 7 bases; bases with no gene match: 10. CDR1 is SNHLY, CDR2 FYNNEI, per germline.

J is TRBJ1-5 and V is TRBV5-5; a weak D match, TRBD1 (5 bases). The ends were cut back, 2 bases at V and 5 bases at J, with 11 bases in the middle. CDR1 and CDR2 from the germline V gene are SGHKS and YYEKEE (reference sequence). The CDR3 is made up of 14 amino acids. This CDR3 reads CASSLAGSDQPQHF. In nucleotides, the CDR3 is TGTGCCAGCAGCTTAGCAGGGTCGGATCAGCCCCAGCATTTT.

This chain connects TRBV5-4 to TRBJ1-1; 9 bases agree with TRBD1. From germline, CDR1 is SGHNT and CDR2 YYREEE (reference sequence). CDR3 size: 17 residues. V lost 4 bases and J lost 4; bases outside the gene matches: 14. CDR3 in DNA: TGTGCCAGCAGCAGCGACAGGGGGAACATTTATGCCACTGAAGCTTTCTTT. It is translated as CASSSDRGNIYATEAFF. The variable domain in full, completed from reference TRBV5-4 and TRBJ1-1, reads ETGVTQSPTHLIKTRGQQVTLRCSSQSGHNTVSWYQQALGQGPQFIFQYYREEENGRGNFPPRFSGLQFPNYSSELNVNALELDDSALYLCASSSDRGNIYATEAFFGQGTRLTVV.

The chain employs TRBV27 and TRBJ2-3; no firm D call. V lost 6 bases and J 0 bases, leaving 13 bases between the germline ends. The CDR3 consists of 15 residues. In germline, CDR1 is MNHEY, CDR2 SMNVEV (reference sequence). The CDR3 loop reads CASRSWASSTDTQYF. Here the CDR3 DNA reads TGTGCCAGCAGGTCTTGGGCCTCTAGCACAGATACGCAGTATTTT.

V is TRBV5-1 and J is TRBJ2-7; perhaps TRBD2 as D (7 bases). V shed 4 bases and J shed 3 bases, with 17 bases lying between them. The CDR3 totals 15 residues. Germline V gene data show CDR1 as SGHRS and CDR2 as YFSETQ. CDR3 amino acids: CASSGGGRVDYEQYF. For the CDR3, the DNA is TGCGCCAGCAGCGGGGGGGGCCGGGTCGACTACGAGCAGTACTTC.

The V and J genes are TRBV5-1 and TRBJ1-2; TRBD1 matches 8 bases. Germline V gene sequence: CDR1 SGHRS, CDR2 YFSETQ. The CDR3 covers 16 residues. V gave up 4 bases and J gave up 5 bases; unmatched junction bases: 13. This CDR3 is CASSRDRITKGYGYTF. The CDR3 nucleotides are TGCGCCAGCAGCCGGGACAGGATAACGAAAGGGTATGGCTACACCTTC.

The rearrangement uses TRBV6-5 and TRBJ1-1, with 7 bases that match TRBD1. After removal of 4 bases from V and 5 bases from J, the junction contained 10 bases not matched to a gene. The germline V gene encodes CDR1 MNHEY and CDR2 SVGAGI. The CDR3 runs 15 residues. CDR3 DNA: TGTGCCAGCAGTTTACAACAGGGGTATCCGACTGAAGCTTTCTTT. As protein: CASSLQQGYPTEAFF.

The rearrangement links TRBV28 to TRBJ1-3; D remains ambiguous. The V end lost 8 bases, the J end lost 0 bases, and 11 bases lay between the germline ends. In germline, CDR1 is MDHEN, CDR2 SYDVKM. This CDR3 is built from 14 residues. The CDR3 DNA reads TGTGCCAGCGGGCCGATGAGCTCTGGAAACACCATATATTTT. It encodes CASGPMSSGNTIYF.

V and J are TRBV4-2 and TRBJ2-6; 7 bases fit TRBD1. V gave up 5 bases and J gave up 1 base; unmatched junction bases: 5. Germline V gene sequence: CDR1 LGHNA, CDR2 YNFKEQ. The CDR3 totals 16 residues. CDR3 in DNA: TGTGCCAGCAGCGCAGCGGACAGGTCTGGGGCCAACGTCCTGACTTTC. Translated: CASSAADRSGANVLTF.

This clone has just a few counts. The same CDR3 also results from other DNA sequences found in this sample. The chain uses TRBV9 and TRBJ1-5, with D perhaps TRBD1 (6 bases). The CDR3 totals 15 residues. Trimming took 4 bases from V and 2 from J, leaving 13 bases between them. Germline V gene lookup returns CDR1 SGDLS and CDR2 YYNGEE. CDR3 amino acids: CASSPSGAGNQPQHF. Here the CDR3 DNA reads TGTGCCAGCAGCCCCTCAGGGGCTGGCAATCAGCCCCAGCATTTT.

Turning to this clone: The final CDR3 position lacks the conserved phenylalanine or tryptophan, pointing to a likely read error. It is unclear where the CDR3 begins or ends on the DNA, so no DNA is shown, and the CDR3 is as TCRdb lists it. The rearrangement uses TRBV9 and TRBJ2-7; the D segment call TRBD2 is taken from the table without a DNA check. Germline values: CDR1 SGDLS, CDR2 YYNGEE. Both ends counted, the CDR3 spans 12 residues. CDR3 in amino acids: CASSVGVAGKRL.

The chain recombines TRBV6-1 with TRBJ2-1; tentatively, D is TRBD2 (5 bases). The germline gives CDR1 MNHNS, CDR2 SASEGT. This CDR3 has 15 residues. V was cut by 0 bases and J by 6 bases, with 12 bases left in between. CDR3 loop: CASSEAGRTSNEQFF. CDR3 DNA sequence: TGTGCCAGCAGTGAAGCGGGGAGAACCAGCAATGAGCAGTTCTTC.

The gene calls are TRBV6-1 and TRBJ2-1; D might be TRBD2 (6 bases). Trimming shortened V by 7 bases and J by 4 bases, and 17 bases separated the two germline ends. Germline V gives CDR1 MNHNS, CDR2 SASEGT. The CDR3 spans 15 residues. CDR3 amino acids: CASMELGLNYNEQFF. The CDR3 DNA reads as TGTGCCAGCATGGAGCTGGGACTTAATTACAATGAGCAGTTCTTC.

The chain joins TRBV10-3 to TRBJ2-6; 10 bases line up with TRBD1. Germline V CDR1 and CDR2: ENHRY, SYGVKD. The CDR3 runs to 17 residues. Trimming cost V 11 bases and J 0 bases; bases outside gene matches: 10. CDR3 sequence: CAAGRQGAISGANVLTF. For the CDR3, the DNA is TGTGCCGCCGGGAGACAGGGGGCCATCTCTGGGGCCAACGTCCTGACTTTC.

The chain carries TRBV7-8 and TRBJ1-5, with 8 nucleotides matching TRBD1. With V trimmed by 5 bases and J by 6 bases, 12 bases remained unmatched. The germline V gene encodes CDR1 SGHVS and CDR2 FQNEAQ. CDR3 length: 16 amino acids. The CDR3: CASSPDRGTGSQPQHF. The CDR3 region has the DNA TGTGCCAGCAGCCCCGATCGGGGGACAGGTAGTCAGCCCCAGCATTTT.

The V gene is TRBV4-3, the J gene TRBJ2-2, with D possibly matching TRBD2 (7 bases). Germline lookup yields CDR1 LGHNA and CDR2 YSLEER. V was clipped by 4 bases and J by 0 bases, with 12 bases between them. CDR3 length equals 16 residues. Here the CDR3 DNA reads TGCGCCAGCAGCCTCGGGGGGCCAACGAACACCGGGGAGCTGTTTTTT. Its translation: CASSLGGPTNTGELFF.

This clone was detected a few times. This sequence joins TRBV20-1 and TRBJ1-2; unclear D gene. In germline, CDR1 is DFQATT, CDR2 SNEGSKA (reference sequence). The germline V and J ends were trimmed by 2 bases and 6 bases, with 4 bases remaining between them. The CDR3 sequence is 10 residues long. This CDR3 is CSARINGYTF. The CDR3 nucleotides are TGCAGTGCTAGAATTAATGGCTACACCTTC.

This chain uses TRBV14 with TRBJ2-7; 8 nucleotides match TRBD2. Losses at the gene ends were 8 bases for V and 2 bases for J; bases not matched to a gene: 8. The CDR3 spans 14 residues. Germline CDR1 reads SGHDN; CDR2 reads FVKESK. The CDR3 loop reads CASGRAGVPYEQYF. The CDR3 coding sequence is TGTGCCAGCGGGAGAGCGGGAGTCCCCTACGAGCAGTACTTC.